What follows is one TCR beta chain and its context. A read error may be the cause here, since a much bigger clone is one base away. This CDR3 is 12 amino acids long. Germline assignment: CDR1 SGHVS and CDR2 FNYEAQ. Trimming took off 5 bases at V and 4 bases at J, with 6 bases between the two ends. Preparation of the TCRbeta library used unique molecular identifiers. One entry per CDR3 protein results from TCRdb running MiXCR on the PCR reads. The sample consists of about 980,000 distinct CDR3 sequences, about 31% of them appearing once. This entry comes from a study of T-cell reconstitution after alpha-beta-depleted transplantation in children.

The material was PBMCs, mostly from graft donor cells, obtained 360 days after TCRalphabeta/CD19-depleted stem cell transplant. The J gene is TRBJ2-1, the V gene TRBV7-6, with D unresolved. This TCR derives from a boy under three years old who had a stem cell transplant for SCID, so the T cells may come from the graft donor. The DNA of the CDR3 is TGTGCCAGCAGCCATCCGTACAATGAGCAGTTCTTC. Its translation is CASSHPYNEQFF.